What follows are 12 T cell receptor beta chains derived from one specimen sequenced in a study of human T cells and chemical hapten exposure. It was the library that attached unique molecular identifiers to individual cDNA molecules. TCRdb independently ran MiXCR on the reads; one entry per CDR3 protein. Of 100,000 to 150,000 distinct CDR3 sequences in the sample, 8.5% to 9% were seen once. Someone pulled total RNA out of unfractionated whole blood. What was sequenced was whole blood. These receptors originate from a human donor in good health. Some clones in this sample may be carry-over from other donors' samples.

This clonotype showed up many times. The chain joins TRBV12-3 or TRBV12-4 to TRBJ2-1, with TRBD2 matching 9 bases. V trimming: 4 bases; J trimming: 7 bases; junction bases outside the gene matches: 5. The CDR3 runs to 14 residues. The chain's CDR3 is CASSSSAGGNEQFF. CDR3 bases: TGTGCCAGCAGTTCCTCAGCGGGAGGTAATGAGCAGTTCTTC.

This clonotype appeared many times. This chain joins TRBV7-6 and TRBJ2-2, with 7 nucleotides matching TRBD1. Trimming cost V 1 base and J 4 bases; bases outside gene matches: 9. Germline V gene lookup returns CDR1 SGHVS and CDR2 FNYEAQ. The CDR3 extends over 17 amino acids. This CDR3 reads CASSLGTSGQSTGELFF. The CDR3 DNA reads as TGTGCCAGCAGCTTAGGCACGTCGGGACAGAGCACCGGGGAGCTGTTTTTT.

This clonotype was recorded many times. J is TRBJ2-1 and V is TRBV14; 10 nucleotides match TRBD2. CDR1 and CDR2 (germline): SGHDN, FVKESK. This CDR3 is 17 amino acids long. With V trimmed by 3 bases and J by 7 bases, 12 bases remained unmatched. The CDR3, as DNA: TGTGCCAGCAGCCAGACCACCAAGCGGGAGGGCCGGAATGAGCAGTTCTTC. It specifies CASSQTTKREGRNEQFF.

Ten or more counts support this clonotype. The chain uses TRBV6-5 and TRBJ1-1; D is unresolved. From germline, CDR1 is MNHEY and CDR2 SVGAGI. This CDR3 is built from 11 residues. Trimming shortened V by 10 bases and J by 5 bases, and 11 bases separated the two germline ends. CDR3 bases: TGTGCCATCCTCCGGGGTACTGAAGCTTTCTTT. Translated, it gives CAILRGTEAFF.

J is TRBJ2-7 and V is TRBV7-2; 8 bases line up with TRBD1. This CDR3 contains 14 residues. V dropped 4 bases and J dropped 6; count of bases not matched to a gene: 8. CDR1 and CDR2 (germline): SGHTA, FQGNSA. The CDR3 sequence is CASSSRTGHLEQYF. CDR3 DNA: TGTGCCAGCAGCTCCAGGACAGGGCATCTCGAGCAGTACTTC.

This clonotype has ten or more counts. In DNA form, the CDR3 reads TGCAGCGTAGTGGTTTTGGCGGGAGAAGGAGAGCAGTACTTC. Translated, it gives CSVVVLAGEGEQYF. V gene TRBV29-1 combines with J gene TRBJ2-7; 7 bases align to TRBD2. V lost 6 bases to trimming and J lost 7 bases; unmatched junction nucleotides: 15. Germline CDR1 SQVTM, CDR2 ANQGSEA. The CDR3 spans 14 residues.

The V call is TRBV5-4, the J call TRBJ2-1; 14 nucleotides agree with TRBD2. The J segment lost 5 bases and the V segment lost 3 bases, leaving 7 bases of the junction unmatched. The CDR3 loop spans 17 amino acids. Germline values: CDR1 SGHNT, CDR2 YYREEE (reference sequence). The CDR3 bases are TGTGCCAGCAGCTCCCCCGGGACTAGCGGGGGAAACAATGAGCAGTTCTTC. Translating gives CASSSPGTSGGNNEQFF.

The CDR3 sequence: CASSPPKGCNTEAFF. CDR3 DNA sequence: TGTGCCAGCTCACCACCGAAGGGGTGTAACACTGAAGCTTTCTTT. V usage is TRBV18 and J usage is TRBJ1-1; weak D call: TRBD1 (5 bases). This CDR3 region has 15 residues. CDR1 and CDR2 (germline): KGHSH, LQKENI. Trimming cost V 0 bases and J 2 bases, with 10 bases left between them.

The rearrangement links TRBV6-1 to TRBJ1-5, with D possibly matching TRBD1 (6 bases). The CDR3 length is 16 residues. V was trimmed by 5 bases and J by 1 base, leaving 15 bases between them. From germline, CDR1 is MNHNS and CDR2 SASEGT. The chain's CDR3 is CASSHTTGSSNQPQHF. In DNA, the CDR3 is TGTGCCAGCAGTCATACAACAGGGTCGAGCAATCAGCCCCAGCATTTT.

The rearrangement uses TRBV9 and TRBJ2-2, with a weak D call TRBD2 (5 bases). Trimming removed 4 bases at V and 2 bases at J, with 12 bases between. The CDR3 runs to 15 residues. Germline V gene data show CDR1 as SGDLS and CDR2 as YYNGEE. In DNA, the CDR3 is TGTGCCAGCAGCCCAGAGGGCTCAAACACCGGGGAGCTGTTTTTT. This sequence encodes CASSPEGSNTGELFF.

This chain connects TRBV12-5 to TRBJ1-1; perhaps TRBD1 as D (5 bases). The CDR3 spans 14 residues. Trimming took 5 bases from V and 0 from J, leaving 10 bases between them. Germline V CDR1 and CDR2: LGHNT, FRNRAP. The CDR3 nucleotides are TGTGCTAGTGGTCCCGGCAGGGTGAACACTGAAGCTTTCTTT. Amino acids: CASGPGRVNTEAFF. Together with reference TRBV12-5 and TRBJ1-1, the CDR3 gives the full variable domain: DARVTQTPRHKVTEMGQEVTMRCQPILGHNTVFWYRQTMMQGLELLAYFRNRAPLDDSGMPKDRFSAEMPDATLATLKIQPSEPRDSAVYFCASGPGRVNTEAFFGQGTRLTVV.

This clonotype was detected ten times or more. The chain combines TRBV29-1 with TRBJ1-1, with D possibly TRBD1 on 6 matching bases. CDR3 length: 12 amino acids. Trimming removed 4 bases from V and 7 bases from J, with 13 bases in between. Germline V gene sequence: CDR1 SQVTM, CDR2 ANQGSEA. The CDR3 nucleotides read TGCAGCGTTGCGGTACAGGGTATTGAAGCTTTCTTT. Translating gives CSVAVQGIEAFF.